These 3 T cell receptor beta chains share one sample of origin, sequenced in a study of control samples from healthy donors and cancer patients. Here immunoSEQ multiplex PCR was the method, and the copy in TCRdb shows in-frame clones only, minus some. The sample gives approximately 130,000 clones, more than 70% of which show up once; roughly 2.8% is in the top ten. Sequencing was carried out using blood. Receptors originate from a man between 60 and 75 years old in good health.

This CDR3 is CASSALWGSGGAYNEQFF. DNA of the CDR3: TGTGCCAGCAGCGCCCTCTGGGGTAGCGGGGGGGCCTACAATGAGCAGTTCTTC. The chain is built from TRBV5-6 and TRBJ2-1; 11 nucleotides match TRBD2. CDR1 is SGHDT, CDR2 YYEEEE, per germline. V lost 4 bases and J lost 2; bases outside the gene matches: 11. The CDR3 covers 18 residues.

The chain recombines TRBV6-5 with TRBJ1-1; D remains ambiguous. This CDR3 has 14 amino acids. Trimming stripped 6 bases from V and 1 base from J, with 12 bases between. CDR1 MNHEY and CDR2 SVGAGI come from the germline V gene. DNA of the CDR3: TGTGCCAGCAGGATACTTGATACGAACACTGAAGCTTTCTTT. Its protein product is CASRILDTNTEAFF.

The chain has TRBV19 and TRBJ1-1; 7 bases match TRBD1. CDR1 is LNHDA and CDR2 is SQIVND in the germline V gene (reference sequence). The CDR3 spans 15 residues. The V gene end was trimmed by 4 bases and the J gene end by 0 bases; junction bases not matched to a gene: 5. Here the CDR3 DNA reads TGTGCCAGTAGTACCGGGGACAGTTTGAACACTGAAGCTTTCTTT. It encodes CASSTGDSLNTEAFF. The variable domain in full, completed from reference TRBV19 and TRBJ1-1, reads DGGITQSPKYLFRKEGQNVTLSCEQNLNHDAMYWYRQDPGQGLRLIYYSQIVNDFQKGDIAEGYSVSREKKESFPLTVTSAQKNPTAFYLCASSTGDSLNTEAFFGQGTRLTVV.